This T cell receptor beta chain was sequenced in a study of blood T cell repertoires in COVID-19. Sequenced by immunoSEQ multiplex PCR; TCRdb stores in-frame clones only, minus some. Of approximately 210,000 clones listed, more than 65% are singletons. This clone was seen more than once but under ten times. Germline lookup yields CDR1 MNHEY and CDR2 SMNVEV (reference sequence). The CDR3 loop spans 15 amino acids. Trimming cost V 5 bases and J 3 bases; bases outside gene matches: 7. This receptor was identified in a woman over 75 with acute or convalescent COVID-19. Sequencing was done on a sample of peripheral blood. V gene TRBV27 combines with J gene TRBJ2-7; 10 nucleotides agree with TRBD2. The CDR3 DNA sequence: TGTGCCAGCAGTGCTCTAGCGGGGGCGCACTACGAGCAGTACTTC. This codes for CASSALAGAHYEQYF.